A single sample is the source of the 5 T cell receptor beta chains below, sequenced in a study of immune cell composition in non-small cell lung cancer. The table came from immunoSEQ multiplex PCR; TCRdb's copy has only in-frame clones and leaves some out. In the table there are 4,900 or so clones, roughly 72% of which are singletons. The sample consisted of lung tumor tissue. The receptors were sampled from a human donor with non-small cell lung cancer.

This clone has just a few counts. This sequence joins TRBV7-2 and TRBJ2-7; D unclear. Deletions cut 6 bases from V and 3 bases from J, with 24 bases between. CDR3 size: 17 residues. In germline, CDR1 is SGHTA, CDR2 FQGNSA. CDR3 in amino acids: CASSPGPANFGSYEQYF. The CDR3 coding sequence is TGTGCCAGCAGTCCAGGCCCCGCAAACTTCGGTAGCTACGAGCAGTACTTC.

The V call is TRBV6-1, the J call TRBJ1-1; tentative D call: TRBD1 (6 bases). The CDR3 has 11 residues. V dropped 6 bases and J dropped 11 bases, with 13 bases sitting between them. CDR1 MNHNS and CDR2 SASEGT come from the germline V gene. In DNA form, the CDR3 reads TGTGCCAGCAGGGTGGGGGCGCTGGCTTTCTTT. Translated, it gives CASRVGALAFF.

CDR3 protein: CASSIISGGSPGELFF. CDR3 in DNA: TGTGCCAGTAGTATAATAAGCGGGGGGAGTCCCGGGGAGCTGTTTTTT. The genes are TRBV19 and TRBJ2-2; 9 nucleotides agree with TRBD2. Germline CDR1 reads LNHDA; CDR2 reads SQIVND (reference sequence). The V segment lost 2 bases and the J segment 6 bases; nucleotides outside the gene matches: 7. This CDR3 is 16 amino acids long.

The rearrangement links TRBV7-2 to TRBJ1-1; D is unclear. The CDR3 sequence is 16 residues long. Germline assignment: CDR1 SGHTA and CDR2 FQGNSA. Between the trimmed V and J ends, which lost 2 bases and 4 bases, there was a span of 17 bases. CDR3 sequence: CASSLRVGGRRTEAFF. The DNA of the CDR3 is TGTGCCAGCAGCTTACGGGTCGGTGGGAGACGCACTGAAGCTTTCTTT. Combining the CDR3 with reference TRBV7-2 and TRBJ1-1 gives the whole variable domain GAGVSQSPSNKVTEKGKDVELRCDPISGHTALYWYRQSLGQGLEFLIYFQGNSAPDKSGLPSDRFSAERTGGSVSTLTIQRTQQEDSAVYLCASSLRVGGRRTEAFFGQGTRLTVV.

The chain carries TRBV4-2 and TRBJ2-2, with D possibly matching TRBD1 (5 bases). The V end lost 1 base, the J end lost 0 bases, and 9 bases lay between the germline ends. This CDR3 comprises 16 residues. Germline V CDR1 and CDR2: LGHNA, YNFKEQ. The CDR3 reads CASSQVKGTNTGELFF. The DNA for the CDR3 is TGTGCCAGCAGCCAAGTTAAGGGGACGAACACCGGGGAGCTGTTTTTT.